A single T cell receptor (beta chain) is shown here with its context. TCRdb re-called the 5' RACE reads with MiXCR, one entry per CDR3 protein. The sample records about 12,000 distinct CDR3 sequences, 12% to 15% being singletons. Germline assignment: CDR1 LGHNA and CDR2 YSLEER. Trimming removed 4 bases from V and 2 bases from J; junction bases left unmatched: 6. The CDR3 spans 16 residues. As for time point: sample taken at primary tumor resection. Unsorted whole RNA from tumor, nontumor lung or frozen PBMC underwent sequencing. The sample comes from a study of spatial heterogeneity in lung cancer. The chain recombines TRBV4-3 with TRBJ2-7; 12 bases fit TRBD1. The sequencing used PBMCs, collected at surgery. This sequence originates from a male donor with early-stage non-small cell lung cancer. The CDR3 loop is CASSPRWDRGPYEQYF. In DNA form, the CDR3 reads TGCGCCAGCAGCCCCAGATGGGACAGGGGGCCCTACGAGCAGTACTTC.